The 5 T cell receptor beta chains given below trace back to one sample, sequenced in a study of T cells in Graves' hyperthyroidism and ophthalmopathy. The investigators amplified TCR beta CDR3 regions from RNA transcripts. RT-PCR in the first round (using the HTBI primer set) targeted the TCR CDR3. One entry per CDR3 protein, called by TCRdb with MiXCR from the multiplex PCR reads. The table lists more than 300,000 distinct CDR3 sequences, approximately 18% of them singletons. The sequenced material came from blood. The receptors derive from a woman aged 30 to 39 with Graves' hyperthyroidism that later progressed to Graves' ophthalmopathy.

This clonotype occurred many times. V is TRBV4-2 and J is TRBJ1-1, with a possible D match to TRBD1 (6 bases). This CDR3 region has 12 residues. Looked up from germline, CDR1 is LGHNA and CDR2 is YNFKEQ. Trimming removed 7 bases from V and 11 bases from J, with 17 bases in between. The CDR3 reads CASTGAQGSAFF. CDR3 nucleotide sequence: TGTGCCAGCACGGGGGCACAGGGTAGCGCTTTCTTT.

This clonotype occurred many times. One junction end does not reproduce the germline sequence, and a read error may be involved. V usage is TRBV11-2 and J usage is TRBJ1-1; the match to TRBD1 covers 7 bases. The CDR3 consists of 14 residues. Germline CDR1 SGHAT, CDR2 FQNNGV. The DNA for the CDR3 is TGTGCCAGCAGCTTTGGGACAGAGAACACTAAAGCTTTCTTT. This translates into CASSFGTENTKAFF.

This clonotype was seen at least ten times. The chain has TRBV7-9 and TRBJ1-2; D is unresolved. This CDR3 comprises 14 residues. Germline CDR1 SEHNR, CDR2 FQNEAQ (reference sequence). With 5 bases removed from V and 4 bases from J, the gap between germline ends came to 14 bases. The CDR3 is CASSPAGTGYGYTF. The CDR3 bases are TGTGCCAGCAGCCCCGCAGGAACGGGCTATGGCTACACCTTC.

The rearrangement uses TRBV5-1 and TRBJ2-1; TRBD2 might be the D (6 bases). The CDR3 totals 16 residues. Germline lookup yields CDR1 SGHRS and CDR2 YFSETQ. Deletions cut 3 bases from V and 1 base from J, with 14 bases between. CDR3 sequence: CASSSGEFFSYNEQFF. The CDR3 DNA reads as TGCGCCAGCAGCTCGGGGGAGTTTTTTTCCTACAATGAGCAGTTCTTC. Looking up the rest from reference TRBV5-1 and TRBJ2-1 gives the full variable domain: KAGVTQTPRYLIKTRGQQVTLSCSPISGHRSVSWYQQTPGQGLQFLFEYFSETQRNKGNFPGRFSGRQFSNSRSEMNVSTLELGDSALYLCASSSGEFFSYNEQFFGPGTRLTVL.

In its sample, this clonotype was seen many times. The chain carries TRBV29-1 and TRBJ1-4; 7 nucleotides line up with TRBD1. The length of the CDR3 is 14 residues. The J segment lost 6 bases and the V segment lost 7 bases, leaving 11 bases of the junction unmatched. The germline gives CDR1 SQVTM, CDR2 ANQGSEA. Here the CDR3 reads CSARAQTGDEKLFF. CDR3 sequence (DNA): TGCAGCGCCCGCGCCCAAACAGGGGATGAAAAACTGTTTTTT.